This TCR beta chain was documented in a study of T-cell reconstitution after alpha-beta-depleted transplantation in children. The V end lost 0 bases, the J end lost 4 bases, and 9 bases lay between the germline ends. Germline loops: CDR1 MNHEY, CDR2 SMNVEV (reference sequence). The CDR3 extends over 14 amino acids. Preparation of the TCRbeta library was carried out with unique molecular identifiers. TCRdb independently ran MiXCR on the PCR reads; one entry per CDR3 protein. The table has more than 450,000 distinct CDR3 sequences, around 16% seen once. V is TRBV27 and J is TRBJ1-2; D uncertain. The sequencing here drew on PBMCs from the stem cell graft donor, taken from the stem cell graft. This receptor was identified in a human donor who donated a stem cell graft to a child with acute lymphoblastic leukemia. CDR3 sequence reads: CASSLSINSYGYTF. The CDR3 region has the DNA TGTGCCAGCAGTTTATCAATTAACAGCTATGGCTACACCTTC.